This T cell receptor (beta chain) was captured in a study of Ad26.COV2.S vaccination and SARS-CoV-2 variants. For the study at large: Doses of Ad26.COV2.S were injected into muscle once or twice, 56 days apart. Whole-study results and caveats: The study found higher spike-specific TCR breadth in vaccine than placebo recipients. The breadth of spike-specific CD8+ and CD4+ T cell responses after vaccination was reportedly substantial.

The V gene lost 2 bases and the J gene lost 2 bases, with 7 bases spanning the gap. The CDR3 has 13 amino acids. From germline, CDR1 is SGHRS and CDR2 YFSETQ. Comments on this clone: Its antigen is still unknown. Distinct nucleotide sequences in the sample also encode this CDR3.

Treatment: about 20 received Ad26.COV2.S at low or high dose, single or two shots; five or six received placebo; per-sample allocation not given. Each sample was drawn 63 days after the first injection (of vaccine or placebo). Boston supplied an adult donor aged 18-55 years. The protocol was immunoSEQ multiplex PCR, while the TCRdb copy is restricted to in-frame clones and leaves out a portion. The sample carries some 300,000 clones, about 82% recorded once. Sequencing used peripheral blood, obtained in a trial of Ad26.COV2.S vaccine versus placebo. This sequence was found in a person aged 18-65 years who received the Ad26.COV2.S COVID-19 vaccine or a placebo. The gene calls are TRBV5-1 and TRBJ1-2, with unresolved D. Written as DNA, the CDR3 is TGCGCCAGCAGCTTAGGCGGAAACTATGGCTACACCTTC. As protein: CASSLGGNYGYTF.